A selection of T cell receptor beta chains follows, all from one sample in a study of Graves' ophthalmopathy and Graves' hyperthyroidism. TCRdb called the multiplex PCR reads again in MiXCR, with one record for every CDR3 protein. This sample carries 200,000 to 250,000 distinct CDR3 sequences, around 45% of them seen once, and the ten largest clones take 40% to 55%. Sequenced: peripheral blood. Receptor source: an adult man with Graves' ophthalmopathy. CDR3s include the opening cysteine and the closing phenylalanine or tryptophan. D genes are given only for firm matches. The size of a clone is reported for some rows only, either as once, few or many, or as a class for expanded clones.

d_gene,abundance,j_gene,v_gene,CDR3aa,CDR3nt
.,.,TRBJ1-2,TRBV3-1,CASSQEGTAYGYTF,TGTGCCAGCAGCCAAGAAGGGACGGCCTATGGCTACACCTTC
TRBD1,few,TRBJ1-5,TRBV7-9,CASSKGGQGANQPQHF,TGTGCCAGCAGCAAAGGGGGGCAGGGGGCTAATCAGCCCCAGCATTTT
.,.,TRBJ2-7,TRBV29-1,CSVSNDRAQSYEQYF,TGCAGCGTGAGCAATGACCGGGCCCAGTCCTACGAGCAGTACTTC
.,few,TRBJ1-1,TRBV15,CATSRAYTVLNTEAFF,TGTGCCACCAGCAGAGCGTATACAGTACTGAACACTGAAGCTTTCTTT
.,.,TRBJ2-5,TRBV19,CASTKRRGAQETQYF,TGTGCCAGTACAAAACGTCGGGGGGCCCAAGAGACCCAGTACTTC
TRBD1,.,TRBJ1-1,TRBV6-5,CASSSYHRGKYTEAFF,TGTGCCAGCAGTTCCTACCACAGGGGGAAGTACACTGAAGCTTTCTTT
.,many,TRBJ1-3,TRBV10-3,CAISESKGAGNTIYF,TGTGCCATCAGTGAGTCGAAAGGGGCTGGAAACACCATATATTTT
TRBD2,.,TRBJ2-7,TRBV6-1,CASRLSSGGTRNEQYF,TGTGCCAGCAGACTATCTAGCGGAGGGACTCGGAACGAGCAGTACTTC
TRBD1,.,TRBJ2-7,TRBV5-8,CASSQNLDRGTYEQYF,TGTGCCAGCAGCCAAAACTTGGACAGGGGGACCTACGAGCAGTACTTC
.,.,TRBJ1-4,TRBV20-1,CSARGPARVYEKLFF,TGCAGTGCTAGAGGGCCGGCCAGGGTCTATGAAAAACTGTTTTTT
.,once,TRBJ2-7,TRBV4-1,CASSQDSGVYEQYF,TGCGCCAGCAGCCAAGATTCCGGGGTCTACGAGCAGTACTTC
TRBD1,.,TRBJ1-1,TRBV11-3,CASSLGLGGTGDEAFF,TGTGCCAGCAGCTTAGGTCTCGGTGGGACAGGGGATGAAGCTTTCTTT
.,.,TRBJ2-2,TRBV19,CASSMGRNTGELFF,TGTGCCAGTAGTATGGGAAGAAACACCGGGGAGCTGTTTTTT
TRBD1,.,TRBJ1-5,TRBV10-3,CAISDEGAQNQPQHF,TGTGCCATCAGTGATGAGGGGGCGCAGAATCAGCCCCAGCATTTT
.,.,TRBJ1-2,TRBV7-3,CASSVTGSPEGYTF,TGTGCCAGCAGCGTAACAGGGAGCCCTGAGGGCTACACCTTC
TRBD1,few,TRBJ2-1,TRBV29-1,CSVGTGGYNEQFF,TGCAGCGTTGGGACAGGGGGCTACAATGAGCAGTTCTTC
TRBD1,.,TRBJ2-7,TRBV20-1,CSAFRPGTGSPYEQYF,TGCAGTGCCTTCAGACCCGGGACAGGGTCCCCCTACGAGCAGTACTTC
.,few,TRBJ2-5,TRBV20-1,CSARDGGRVRSETQYF,TGCAGTGCTAGAGATGGAGGGCGGGTCCGCTCAGAGACCCAGTACTTC
TRBD1,.,TRBJ1-4,TRBV7-8,CASSQGTGTSTNEKLFF,TGCGCCAGCAGCCAAGGGACAGGGACCTCAACTAATGAAAAACTGTTTTTT
TRBD1,.,TRBJ2-7,TRBV7-2,CASSQSGTGYEQYF,TGTGCCAGCAGCCAAAGTGGGACAGGGTACGAGCAGTACTTC
.,.,TRBJ1-6,TRBV10-2,CASSESTPDSPLHF,TGCGCCAGCAGTGAGTCGACCCCGGATTCACCCCTCCACTTT
.,many,TRBJ2-2,TRBV15,CATSRLAGNTGELFF,TGTGCCACCAGCAGGCTTGCGGGGAACACCGGGGAGCTGTTTTTT
.,few,TRBJ1-1,TRBV20-1,CSAREWGSGARMNTEAFF,TGCAGTGCTAGAGAATGGGGCTCAGGGGCCCGTATGAACACTGAAGCTTTCTTT
.,few,TRBJ2-2,TRBV7-2,CASSERGTAGELFF,TGTGCCAGCAGCGAAAGGGGGACCGCCGGGGAGCTGTTTTTT
TRBD1,once,TRBJ2-7,TRBV18,CASSPGQGHEQYF,TGTGCCAGCTCACCTGGACAGGGCCACGAGCAGTACTTC
.,many,TRBJ1-1,TRBV5-1,CASSLVPDQNTEAFF,TGCGCCAGCAGCTTGGTTCCGGATCAGAACACTGAAGCTTTCTTT
.,once,TRBJ1-3,TRBV24-1,CATSDPTGAGASGNTIYF,TGTGCCACCAGTGATCCCACCGGGGCAGGTGCCTCTGGAAACACCATATATTTT
TRBD1,few,TRBJ2-5,TRBV7-8,CASSSREGQGAYF,TGTGCCAGCAGTTCGCGGGAGGGACAGGGGGCCTACTTC
TRBD1,.,TRBJ1-4,TRBV7-9,CASSLRQGARYEKLFF,TGTGCCAGCAGCCTCCGACAGGGGGCTCGTTATGAAAAACTGTTTTTT
.,.,TRBJ1-2,TRBV15,CATSRDPGALDGYTF,TGTGCCACCAGCAGAGATCCAGGGGCGTTAGATGGCTACACCTTC
TRBD1,.,TRBJ2-7,TRBV7-6,CASSHPKGGTYEQYF,TGTGCCAGCAGCCATCCTAAAGGGGGCACCTACGAGCAGTACTTC
.,.,TRBJ2-5,TRBV7-2,CASSLESESQYF,TGTGCCAGCAGCTTAGAATCGGAGAGCCAGTACTTC
.,.,TRBJ1-1,TRBV9,CASSVYQGTEAFF,TGTGCCAGCAGCGTGTACCAGGGCACTGAAGCTTTCTTT
TRBD1,.,TRBJ1-5,TRBV5-5,CASTAQTGGSQPQHF,TGTGCCAGCACCGCCCAGACAGGGGGCAGTCAGCCCCAGCATTTT
.,few,TRBJ2-5,TRBV7-3,CASSANGGGETQYF,TGTGCCAGCAGCGCCAACGGGGGTGGGGAGACCCAGTACTTC
.,.,TRBJ1-4,TRBV9,CASSGGRTEKLFF,TGTGCCAGCAGCGGAGGTAGGACTGAAAAACTGTTTTTT
.,.,TRBJ2-2,TRBV9,CASSVNAGELFF,TGTGCCAGCAGCGTAAACGCCGGGGAGCTGTTTTTT
TRBD1,.,TRBJ1-6,TRBV19,CASSHPTGALSPLHF,TGTGCCAGTAGCCACCCTACAGGGGCGCTTTCACCCCTCCACTTT
.,few,TRBJ1-4,TRBV2,CASRRQELEKLFF,TGTGCCAGCAGAAGACAGGAGCTTGAAAAACTGTTTTTT
TRBD1,once,TRBJ2-7,TRBV7-8,CASSQALGQGTYEQYF,TGCGCCAGCAGCCAAGCTTTGGGACAGGGTACCTACGAGCAGTACTTC
.,few,TRBJ1-1,TRBV2,CASSEGERRKAFF,TGTGCCAGCAGTGAAGGTGAGAGGCGGAAAGCTTTCTTT
.,many,TRBJ2-7,TRBV28,CASRVQSSYEQYF,TGTGCCAGCAGGGTCCAGAGCTCCTACGAGCAGTACTTC
.,few,TRBJ1-5,TRBV7-2,CASSPLTFNQPQHF,TGTGCCAGCAGCCCCCTGACCTTCAATCAGCCCCAGCATTTT